The following is a T cell receptor beta chain sequence with its context. The sample originates from a study of blood T cell repertoires in COVID-19. Study-wide context: Some COVID-19 samples were acute and others convalescent; all came from the United States, Italy and Spain. Nucleic acid was either cDNA or gDNA, and it came from T cells, B-cell-depleted T cells, or PBMCs.

As handled by the study authors: Amplifying reference gene primers gave estimates of nucleated cell counts. TCRdb's table, derived via immunoSEQ multiplex PCR, lists solely in-frame clones and lacks some. V and J calls plus clone size are reproduced from that table; the DNA served to infer D and trimming. The data contain fewer than 15,000 clones, about 92% of them singletons. Sequencing was done on a sample of peripheral blood. The TCR comes from a human donor with active COVID-19. The donor label of this sample is uncertain.

CDR3 region: CASSPGLGRYEQFF. The DNA of the CDR3 is TGTGCCAGCTCGCCGGGACTAGGTCGTTATGAGCAGTTCTTC. The chain recombines TRBV18 with TRBJ2-1; 8 bases line up with TRBD2. Trimming took 6 bases from V and 8 from J; bases not matched to a gene: 9. The CDR3 consists of 14 residues. Germline CDR1 is KGHSH and CDR2 is LQKENI.